The source of this T cell receptor beta chain is a study of vaccination and CD4 T cells after COVID-19. Study summary: There were six male and four female convalescents, and two of them were Hispanic. Taking of post-vaccine samples occurred a median approximately 70 days after dose two (range 14 to 241). In culture, cells were exposed to overlapping spike peptides from SARS-CoV-2, HCoV-NL63, HCoV-OC43 and HCoV-229E. Cultures that served as controls received a CEFX pool, an HIV-1 Nef pool, or no peptide.

As for this clonotype: Its specificity is not known.

Treatment reported: roughly ten-day PBMC culture with coronavirus spike peptide pools or control peptides (ViraFEST assay). CDR3 size: 14 residues. Germline-derived CDR1 and CDR2 are SGHNT and YYREEE (reference sequence). Sequenced with the Oncomine TCR Beta short-read assay was DNA taken from cultured CD4+ T cells. In TCRdb, the PCR reads were re-called with MiXCR into one record per CDR3 protein. Of around 13,000 distinct CDR3 sequences in the sample, 25% to 35% were seen once. The clonotype was recovered from a human donor who had recovered from COVID-19. The sequencing input was CD4+ T cells from blood, cultured in vitro. The chain couples TRBV5-4 to TRBJ2-1; 7 nucleotides agree with TRBD1. The DNA end is more similar to TRBJ2-7, so the J call may be wrong. CDR3 sequence: CASSKDTQGDEQYF. CDR3 coding DNA: TGTGCCAGCAGCAAGGACACCCAGGGGGATGAGCAGTACTTC.